This TCR beta chain was recorded in a study of shared clonotypes between healthy human individuals. The CDR3 is made up of 16 amino acids. V was clipped by 4 bases and J by 1 base; unmatched bases: 6. Germline values: CDR1 SGHVS, CDR2 FQNEAQ. CD45RO-negative, CCR7-positively selected cells formed the naive CD8 fraction, excluding terminally differentiated effector memory CD45RA+ cells. The assay was immunoSEQ multiplex PCR, and TCRdb's table has in-frame clones only and misses some. This sample yields about 2.1 million clones, of which approximately 94% are seen a single time; under 2% belongs to the top ten.

The V call is TRBV7-8, the J call TRBJ1-3; 8 nucleotides match TRBD1. The TCR originated in a man aged 18 to 35 in good health. Some clones in this sample may be carry-over from other donors' samples. Sequencing was done on a sample of naive CD8+ T cells from PBMCs. DNA for the CDR3: TGTGCCAGCAGCTCAGCAGGGGGCGCGTCTGGAAACACCATATATTTT. It yields the protein CASSSAGGASGNTIYF.